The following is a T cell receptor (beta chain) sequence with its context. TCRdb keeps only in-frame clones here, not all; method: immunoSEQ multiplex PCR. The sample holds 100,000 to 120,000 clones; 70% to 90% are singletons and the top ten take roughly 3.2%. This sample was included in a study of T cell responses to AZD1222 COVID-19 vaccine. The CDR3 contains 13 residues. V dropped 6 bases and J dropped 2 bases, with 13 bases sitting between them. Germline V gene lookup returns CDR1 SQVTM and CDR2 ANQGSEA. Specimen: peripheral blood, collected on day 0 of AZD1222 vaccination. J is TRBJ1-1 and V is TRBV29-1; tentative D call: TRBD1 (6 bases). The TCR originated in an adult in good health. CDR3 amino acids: CSVQQGLNTEAFF. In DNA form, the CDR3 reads TGCAGCGTACAACAGGGACTAAACACTGAAGCTTTCTTT.